One and the same sample provided the 12 T cell receptor beta chains below, sequenced in a study of T-cell memory formation after mild COVID-19. One entry per CDR3 protein results from TCRdb running MiXCR on the 5' RACE reads. The table records 300,000 or so distinct CDR3 sequences, about a sixth of them present only once. Source material: PBMCs or a T cell subset sorted from them (not recorded which). The receptors derive from a man between 18 and 35 years old who had mild COVID-19 (a few samples of this study predate the infection). Cell type and time point are not known.

The chain uses TRBV5-6 and TRBJ2-5; a possible D gene is TRBD2 (5 bases). The CDR3 runs to 14 residues. Deletions cut 3 bases from V and 2 bases from J, with 11 bases between. Germline V gene lookup returns CDR1 SGHDT and CDR2 YYEEEE. For the CDR3, the DNA is TGTGCCAGCAGCTCCGTACGAGGGCAAGAGACCCAGTACTTC. This gives the protein CASSSVRGQETQYF.

The gene calls are TRBV11-3 and TRBJ2-1, with no clear D. Germline values: CDR1 SGHNT, CDR2 YENEEA. V was clipped by 4 bases and J by 3 bases, with 19 bases between them. The CDR3 spans 17 residues. CDR3 nucleotide sequence: TGTGCCAGCAGCTCTAGACCCCGGGCGGCCAGCTACAATGAGCAGTTCTTC. Protein product: CASSSRPRAASYNEQFF.

There are a few counts of this clonotype. The chain combines TRBV5-1 with TRBJ2-3, with D possibly being TRBD2 (7 bases). Trimming cost V 0 bases and J 2 bases, with 13 bases left between them. The CDR3 spans 16 residues. CDR1 is SGHRS, CDR2 YFSETQ, per germline. The CDR3 is CASSLDAGANTDTQYF. Written as DNA, the CDR3 is TGCGCCAGCAGCTTGGATGCGGGGGCCAACACAGATACGCAGTATTTT.

The V and J genes are TRBV4-1 and TRBJ2-2; 9 bases map to TRBD1. After removal of 5 bases from V and 3 bases from J, the junction contained 7 bases not matched to a gene. CDR1 and CDR2 from the germline V gene are MGHRA and YSYEKL. CDR3 length equals 16 residues. This chain's CDR3 is CASSAGQGPDTGELFF. In nucleotides, the CDR3 is TGCGCCAGCAGCGCAGGACAGGGGCCGGACACCGGGGAGCTGTTTTTT.

The chain couples TRBV5-1 to TRBJ2-5; 7 bases line up with TRBD2. Germline lookup yields CDR1 SGHRS and CDR2 YFSETQ. V gave up 4 bases and J gave up 2 bases; unmatched junction bases: 11. The CDR3 runs to 16 residues. CDR3 nucleotide sequence: TGCGCCAGCAGCCCCACCTCCGTGGGGGGGCAAGAGACCCAGTACTTC. Its protein product is CASSPTSVGGQETQYF.

This rearrangement joins TRBV3-1 to TRBJ1-5; TRBD1 matches at 9 bases. CDR1 LGHDT and CDR2 YNNKEL come from the germline V gene (reference sequence). CDR3 length equals 18 residues. Trimming at V came to 0 bases and at J to 2 bases, leaving 8 bases not matched to a gene. In DNA, the CDR3 is TGTGCCAGCAGCCAAGATGGGACAGGGCGATTGGGCAATCAGCCCCAGCATTTT. It encodes CASSQDGTGRLGNQPQHF.

This clonotype was picked up a small number of times. This chain uses TRBV7-2 with TRBJ2-7; possible D gene TRBD2, 6 bases. From germline, CDR1 is SGHTA and CDR2 FQGNSA. The CDR3 has 15 residues. V lost 3 bases and J lost 0, with 12 bases in between. CDR3 protein: CASSFQLGGSYEQYF. The DNA for the CDR3 is TGTGCCAGCAGCTTCCAGCTCGGGGGCTCCTACGAGCAGTACTTC.

This clonotype was detected a few times. The J gene is TRBJ2-5, the V gene TRBV15, with 7 bases matching TRBD2. The CDR3 runs 17 residues. The V and J ends lost 0 bases and 6 bases, in that order; junction bases with no gene match: 13. Germline CDR1 reads LNHNV; CDR2 reads YYDKDF (reference sequence). The CDR3 nucleotides are TGTGCCACCAGCAGAGAGGGCCGGGGAGGGGTGCGACAGACCCAGTACTTC. Translating gives CATSREGRGGVRQTQYF. The variable domain in full, completed from reference TRBV15 and TRBJ2-5, reads DAMVIQNPRYQVTQFGKPVTLSCSQTLNHNVMYWYQQKSSQAPKLLFHYYDKDFNNEADTPDNFQSRRPNTSFCFLDIRSPGLGDTAMYLCATSREGRGGVRQTQYFGPGTRLLVL.

The rearrangement uses TRBV4-3 and TRBJ1-1, with TRBD1 matching over 7 bases. Germline loops: CDR1 LGHNA, CDR2 YSLEER. The CDR3 loop spans 13 amino acids. V gave up 1 base and J gave up 9 bases; unmatched junction bases: 5. CDR3 loop: CASSQAQGGKAFF. The DNA for the CDR3 is TGCGCCAGCAGCCAAGCCCAGGGGGGGAAAGCTTTCTTT.

This sequence joins TRBV2 and TRBJ2-1; TRBD1 agrees at 8 bases. Trimming cost V 5 bases and J 4 bases; bases outside gene matches: 10. CDR3 length: 16 amino acids. The germline V gene encodes CDR1 SNHLY and CDR2 FYNNEI. In DNA form, the CDR3 reads TGTGCCAGCAGTCGGACAGGGACAGGAAATTACAATGAGCAGTTCTTC. Translating it yields CASSRTGTGNYNEQFF.

The chain joins TRBV5-1 to TRBJ2-7, with D maybe TRBD1 (6 bases). From germline, CDR1 is SGHRS and CDR2 YFSETQ. This CDR3 comprises 17 residues. Trimming removed 0 bases from V and 4 bases from J, with 20 bases in between. CDR3: CASSLGTDSRAFYEQYF. The CDR3 nucleotides read TGCGCCAGCAGCTTGGGAACGGACAGCCGAGCCTTTTACGAGCAGTACTTC.

This clonotype was picked up a small number of times. The V call is TRBV7-9, the J call TRBJ1-1; D not certain. There are 12 residues in the CDR3. Germline V gene sequence: CDR1 SEHNR, CDR2 FQNEAQ (reference sequence). The germline V and J ends were trimmed by 4 bases and 4 bases, with 7 bases remaining between them. The CDR3 is CASSYEGTEAFF. CDR3 coding DNA: TGTGCCAGCAGCTATGAAGGCACTGAAGCTTTCTTT. Complete variable domain (other parts from reference TRBV7-9 and TRBJ1-1): DTGVSQNPRHKITKRGQNVTFRCDPISEHNRLYWYRQTLGQGPEFLTYFQNEAQLEKSRLLSDRFSAERPKGSFSTLEIQRTEQGDSAMYLCASSYEGTEAFFGQGTRLTVV.